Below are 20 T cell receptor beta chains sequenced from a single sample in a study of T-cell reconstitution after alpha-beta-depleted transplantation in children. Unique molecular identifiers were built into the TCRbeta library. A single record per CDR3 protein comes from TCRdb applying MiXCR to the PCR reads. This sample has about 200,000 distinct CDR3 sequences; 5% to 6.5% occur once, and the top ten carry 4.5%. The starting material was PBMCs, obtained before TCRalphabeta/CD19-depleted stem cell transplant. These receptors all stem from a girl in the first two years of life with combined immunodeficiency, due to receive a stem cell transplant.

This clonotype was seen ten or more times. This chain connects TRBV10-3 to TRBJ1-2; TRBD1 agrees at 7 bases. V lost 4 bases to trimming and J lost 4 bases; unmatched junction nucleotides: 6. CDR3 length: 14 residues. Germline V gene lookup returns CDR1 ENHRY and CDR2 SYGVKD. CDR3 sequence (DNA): TGTGCCATCAGTGTTGACAGGGATATCTATGGCTACACCTTC. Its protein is CAISVDRDIYGYTF.

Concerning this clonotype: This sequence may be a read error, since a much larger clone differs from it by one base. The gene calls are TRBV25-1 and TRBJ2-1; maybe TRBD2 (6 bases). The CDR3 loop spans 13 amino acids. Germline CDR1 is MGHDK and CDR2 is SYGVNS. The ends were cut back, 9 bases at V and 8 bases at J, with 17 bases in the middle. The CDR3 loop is CARSAWEEDEQFF. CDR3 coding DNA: TGTGCCAGGAGCGCCTGGGAGGAGGATGAGCAGTTCTTC.

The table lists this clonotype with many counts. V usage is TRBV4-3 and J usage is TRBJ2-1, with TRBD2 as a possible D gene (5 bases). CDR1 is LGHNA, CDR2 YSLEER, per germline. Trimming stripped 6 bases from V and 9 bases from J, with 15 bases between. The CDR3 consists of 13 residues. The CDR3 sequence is CASSHPPEGEQFF. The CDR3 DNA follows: TGCGCCAGCAGTCACCCACCCGAGGGTGAGCAGTTCTTC.

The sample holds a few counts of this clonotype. DNA of the CDR3: TGTGCCAGCAGTTTATGGGCGACTACCACGAGCTCCTACAATGAGCAGTTCTTC. Protein product: CASSLWATTTSSYNEQFF. The chain has TRBV12-3 or TRBV12-4 and TRBJ2-1; D possibly corresponds to TRBD2 (5 bases). The V gene lost 2 bases and the J gene lost 0 bases, with 17 bases spanning the gap. The CDR3 sequence is 18 residues long.

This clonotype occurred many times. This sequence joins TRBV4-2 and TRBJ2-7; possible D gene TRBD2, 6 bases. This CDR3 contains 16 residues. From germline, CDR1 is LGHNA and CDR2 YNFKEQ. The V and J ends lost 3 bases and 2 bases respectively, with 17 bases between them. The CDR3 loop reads CASSQGDRDSPYEQYF. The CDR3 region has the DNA TGTGCCAGCAGCCAGGGGGACCGGGACTCCCCCTACGAGCAGTACTTC.

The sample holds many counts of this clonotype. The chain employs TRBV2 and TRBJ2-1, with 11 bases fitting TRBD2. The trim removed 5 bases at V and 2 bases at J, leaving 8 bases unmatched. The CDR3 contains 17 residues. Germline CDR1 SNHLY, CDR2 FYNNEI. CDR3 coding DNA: TGTGCCAGCAGTACCGGGACTAGCGGCGCTGCCTACAATGAGCAGTTCTTC. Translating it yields CASSTGTSGAAYNEQFF.

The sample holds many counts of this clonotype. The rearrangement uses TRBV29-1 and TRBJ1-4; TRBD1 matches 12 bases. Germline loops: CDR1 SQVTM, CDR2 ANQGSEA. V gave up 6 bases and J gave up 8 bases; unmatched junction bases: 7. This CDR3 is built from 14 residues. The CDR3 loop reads CSVGDRGRSEKLFF. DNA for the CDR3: TGCAGCGTGGGGGACAGGGGGCGAAGCGAAAAACTGTTTTTT.

The CDR3 loop reads CASSPGLAVPGDEQYF. Here the CDR3 DNA reads TGCGCCAGCAGCCCGGGACTAGCGGTTCCTGGAGACGAGCAGTACTTC. The V call is TRBV4-3, the J call TRBJ2-7; the match to TRBD2 covers 11 bases. With V trimmed by 4 bases and J by 5 bases, 10 bases remained unmatched. The CDR3 length is 16 residues. Germline V gives CDR1 LGHNA, CDR2 YSLEER.

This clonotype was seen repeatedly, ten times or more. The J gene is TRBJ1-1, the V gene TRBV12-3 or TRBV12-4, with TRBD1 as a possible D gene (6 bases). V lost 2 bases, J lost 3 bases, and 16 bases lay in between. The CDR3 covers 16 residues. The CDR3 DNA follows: TGTGCCAGCAGTTTAATTGGACAGAACAGGGACACTGAAGCTTTCTTT. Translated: CASSLIGQNRDTEAFF.

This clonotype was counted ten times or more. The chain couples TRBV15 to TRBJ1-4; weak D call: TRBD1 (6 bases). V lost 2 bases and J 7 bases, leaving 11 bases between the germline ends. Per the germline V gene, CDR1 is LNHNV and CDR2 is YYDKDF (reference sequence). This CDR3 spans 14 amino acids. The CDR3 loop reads CATSRQGSREKLFF. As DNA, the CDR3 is TGTGCCACCAGCAGACAGGGGTCCCGTGAAAAACTGTTTTTT.

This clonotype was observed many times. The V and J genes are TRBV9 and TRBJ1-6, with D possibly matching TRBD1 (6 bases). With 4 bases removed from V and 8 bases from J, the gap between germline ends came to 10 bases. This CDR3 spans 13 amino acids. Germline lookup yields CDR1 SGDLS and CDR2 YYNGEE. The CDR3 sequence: CASSKQGDSPLHF. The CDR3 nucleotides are TGTGCCAGCAGCAAACAGGGTGATTCACCCCTCCACTTT.

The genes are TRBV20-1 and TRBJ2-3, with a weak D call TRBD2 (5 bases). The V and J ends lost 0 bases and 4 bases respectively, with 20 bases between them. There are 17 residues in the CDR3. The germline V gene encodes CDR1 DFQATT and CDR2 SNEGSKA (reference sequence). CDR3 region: CSARDEGIRIASDTQYF. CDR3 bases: TGCAGTGCTAGAGATGAGGGTATCAGGATAGCGTCAGATACGCAGTATTTT.

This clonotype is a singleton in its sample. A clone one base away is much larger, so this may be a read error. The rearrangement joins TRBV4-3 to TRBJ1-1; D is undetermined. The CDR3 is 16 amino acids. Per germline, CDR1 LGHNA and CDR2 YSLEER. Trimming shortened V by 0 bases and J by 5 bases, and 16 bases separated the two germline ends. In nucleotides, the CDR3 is TGCGCCAGCAGCCAAGATTCCCCACGCTCGTGGACTGAAGCTTTCTTT. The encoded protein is CASSQDSPRSWTEAFF.

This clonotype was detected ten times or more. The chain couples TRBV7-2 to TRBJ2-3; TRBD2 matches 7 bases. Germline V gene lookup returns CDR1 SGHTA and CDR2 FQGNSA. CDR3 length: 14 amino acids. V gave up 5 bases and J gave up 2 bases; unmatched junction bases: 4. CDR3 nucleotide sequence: TGTGCCAGCAGCCCCGGACTAGTCACAGATACGCAGTATTTT. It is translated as CASSPGLVTDTQYF.

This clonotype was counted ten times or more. CDR3 sequence reads: CASSYSISSRTGELFF. DNA for the CDR3: TGTGCCAGCAGTTACTCGATCTCCTCGCGGACCGGGGAGCTGTTTTTT. V usage is TRBV6-5 and J usage is TRBJ2-2; unclear D gene. Per the germline V gene, CDR1 is MNHEY and CDR2 is SVGAGI. The CDR3 is 16 residues long. The V gene lost 0 bases and the J gene lost 5 bases, with 13 bases spanning the gap.

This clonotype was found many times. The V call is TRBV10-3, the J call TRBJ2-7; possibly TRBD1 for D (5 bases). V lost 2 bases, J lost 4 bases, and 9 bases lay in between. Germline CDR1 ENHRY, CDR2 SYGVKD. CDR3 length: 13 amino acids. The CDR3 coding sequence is TGTGCCATCAGTGAGATAGGGGAATACGAGCAGTACTTC. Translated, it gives CAISEIGEYEQYF.

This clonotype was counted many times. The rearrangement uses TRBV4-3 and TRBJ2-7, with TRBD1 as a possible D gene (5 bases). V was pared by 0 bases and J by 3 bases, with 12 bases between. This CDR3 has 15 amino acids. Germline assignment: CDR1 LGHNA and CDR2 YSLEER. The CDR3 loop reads CASSQEDKLGYEQYF. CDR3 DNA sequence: TGCGCCAGCAGCCAAGAGGACAAGTTAGGCTACGAGCAGTACTTC.

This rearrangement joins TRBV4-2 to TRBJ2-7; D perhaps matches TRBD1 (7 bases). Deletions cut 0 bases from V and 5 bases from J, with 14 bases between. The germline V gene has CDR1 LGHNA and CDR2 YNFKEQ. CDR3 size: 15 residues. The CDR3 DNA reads TGTGCCAGCAGCCAAGAGGTGCAGGGGGGCGACGAGCAGTACTTC. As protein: CASSQEVQGGDEQYF.

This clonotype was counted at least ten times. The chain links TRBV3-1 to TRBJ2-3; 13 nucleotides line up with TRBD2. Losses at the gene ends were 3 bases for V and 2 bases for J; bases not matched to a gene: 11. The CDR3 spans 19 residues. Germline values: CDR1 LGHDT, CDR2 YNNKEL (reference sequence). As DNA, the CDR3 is TGTGCCAGCAGCCAGAGGGGGACTAGCGGGACAGTCAACACAGATACGCAGTATTTT. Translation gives CASSQRGTSGTVNTDTQYF.

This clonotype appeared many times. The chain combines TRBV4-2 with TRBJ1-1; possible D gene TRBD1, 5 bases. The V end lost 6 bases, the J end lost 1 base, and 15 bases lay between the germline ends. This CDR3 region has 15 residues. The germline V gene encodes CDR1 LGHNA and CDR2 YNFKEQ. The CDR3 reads CASRRDLGKNTEAFF. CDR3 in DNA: TGTGCCAGCAGGCGGGACCTGGGGAAGAACACTGAAGCTTTCTTT.